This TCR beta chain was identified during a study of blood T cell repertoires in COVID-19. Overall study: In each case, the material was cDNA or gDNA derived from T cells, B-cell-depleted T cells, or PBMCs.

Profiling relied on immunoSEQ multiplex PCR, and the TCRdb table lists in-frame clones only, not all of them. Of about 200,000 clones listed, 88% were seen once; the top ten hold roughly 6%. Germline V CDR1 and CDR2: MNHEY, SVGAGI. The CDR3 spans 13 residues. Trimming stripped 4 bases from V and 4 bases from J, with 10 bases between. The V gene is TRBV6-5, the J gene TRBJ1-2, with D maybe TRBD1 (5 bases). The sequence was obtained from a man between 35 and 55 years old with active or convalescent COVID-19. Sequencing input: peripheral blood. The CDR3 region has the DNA TGTGCCAGCAGTTCACAGGTCCTCTATGGCTACACCTTC. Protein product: CASSSQVLYGYTF.